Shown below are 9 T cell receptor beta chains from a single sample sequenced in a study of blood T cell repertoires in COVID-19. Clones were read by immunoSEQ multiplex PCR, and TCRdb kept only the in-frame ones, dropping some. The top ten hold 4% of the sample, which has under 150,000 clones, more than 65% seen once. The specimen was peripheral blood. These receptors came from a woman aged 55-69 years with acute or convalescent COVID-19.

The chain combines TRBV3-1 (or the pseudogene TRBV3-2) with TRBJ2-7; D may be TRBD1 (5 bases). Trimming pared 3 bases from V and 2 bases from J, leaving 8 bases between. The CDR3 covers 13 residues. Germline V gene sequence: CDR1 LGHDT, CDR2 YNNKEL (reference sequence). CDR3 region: CASSQPGPYEQYF. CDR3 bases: TGTGCCAGCAGCCAGCCAGGGCCCTACGAGCAGTACTTC.

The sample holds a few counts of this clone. The DNA of the CDR3 is TGTGCCAGCAGCCCGGGACTTAGCTCCTACAATGAGCAGTTCTTC. Translated, it gives CASSPGLSSYNEQFF. This chain joins TRBV9 and TRBJ2-1; perhaps TRBD2 as D (6 bases). Germline CDR1 is SGDLS and CDR2 is YYNGEE. The CDR3 extends over 15 amino acids. V gave up 4 bases and J gave up 0 bases, with 11 bases separating them. The whole variable domain, remainder taken from reference TRBV9 and TRBJ2-1, is DSGVTQTPKHLITATGQRVTLRCSPRSGDLSVYWYQQSLDQGLQFLIQYYNGEERAKGNILERFSAQQFPDLHSELNLSSLELGDSALYFCASSPGLSSYNEQFFGPGTRLTVL.

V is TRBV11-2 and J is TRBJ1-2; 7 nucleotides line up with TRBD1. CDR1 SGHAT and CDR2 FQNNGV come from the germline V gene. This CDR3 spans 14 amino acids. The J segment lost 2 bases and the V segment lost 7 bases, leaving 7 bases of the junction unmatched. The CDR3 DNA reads TGTGCCAGCACCAGTGGCAGGGGGAACTATGGCTACACCTTC. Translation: CASTSGRGNYGYTF.

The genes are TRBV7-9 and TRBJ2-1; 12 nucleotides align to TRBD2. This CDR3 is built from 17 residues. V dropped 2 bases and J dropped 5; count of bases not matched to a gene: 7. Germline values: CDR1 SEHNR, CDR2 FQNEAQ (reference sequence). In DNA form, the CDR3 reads TGTGCCAGCAGCTTATTACCCGGACTAGCGGGACACAATGAGCAGTTCTTC. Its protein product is CASSLLPGLAGHNEQFF.

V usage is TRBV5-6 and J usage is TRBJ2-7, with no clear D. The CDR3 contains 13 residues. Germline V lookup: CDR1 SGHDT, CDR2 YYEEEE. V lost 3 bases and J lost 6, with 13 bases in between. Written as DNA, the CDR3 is TGTGCCAGCAGCTATGCCAGCCCGGGCGAGCAGTACTTC. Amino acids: CASSYASPGEQYF.

The CDR3 loop reads CASSLMVASEQFF. Written as DNA, the CDR3 is TGTGCCAGCAGTTTAATGGTGGCTTCGGAGCAGTTCTTC. The rearrangement joins TRBV28 to TRBJ2-1, with D unresolved. The germline V gene has CDR1 MDHEN and CDR2 SYDVKM. Between the trimmed V and J ends, which lost 2 bases and 10 bases, there was a span of 12 bases. CDR3 size: 13 residues. The full variable domain, rest sourced from reference TRBV28 and TRBJ2-1, is DVKVTQSSRYLVKRTGEKVFLECVQDMDHENMFWYRQDPGLGLRLIYFSYDVKMKEKGDIPEGYSVSREKKERFSLILESASTNQTSMYLCASSLMVASEQFFGPGTRLTVL.

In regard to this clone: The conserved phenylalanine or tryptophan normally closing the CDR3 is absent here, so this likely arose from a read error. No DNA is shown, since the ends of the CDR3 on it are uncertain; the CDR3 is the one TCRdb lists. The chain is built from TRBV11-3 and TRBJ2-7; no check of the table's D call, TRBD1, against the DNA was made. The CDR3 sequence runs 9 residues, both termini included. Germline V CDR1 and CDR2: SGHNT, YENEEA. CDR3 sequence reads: CASSLVYSL.

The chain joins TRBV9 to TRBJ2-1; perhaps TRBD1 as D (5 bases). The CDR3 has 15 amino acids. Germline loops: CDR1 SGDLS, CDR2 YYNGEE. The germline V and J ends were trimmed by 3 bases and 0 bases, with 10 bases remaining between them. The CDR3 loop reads CASSEGIISYNEQFF. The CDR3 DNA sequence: TGTGCCAGCAGCGAGGGGATTATCTCCTACAATGAGCAGTTCTTC. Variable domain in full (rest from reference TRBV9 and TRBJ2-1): DSGVTQTPKHLITATGQRVTLRCSPRSGDLSVYWYQQSLDQGLQFLIQYYNGEERAKGNILERFSAQQFPDLHSELNLSSLELGDSALYFCASSEGIISYNEQFFGPGTRLTVL.

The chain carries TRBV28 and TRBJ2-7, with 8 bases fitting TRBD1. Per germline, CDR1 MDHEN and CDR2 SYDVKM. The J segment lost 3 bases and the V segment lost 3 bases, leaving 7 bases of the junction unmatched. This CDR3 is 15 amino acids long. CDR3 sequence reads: CASSFGQGPSYEQYF. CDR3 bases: TGTGCCAGCAGTTTCGGACAGGGCCCTAGCTACGAGCAGTACTTC.